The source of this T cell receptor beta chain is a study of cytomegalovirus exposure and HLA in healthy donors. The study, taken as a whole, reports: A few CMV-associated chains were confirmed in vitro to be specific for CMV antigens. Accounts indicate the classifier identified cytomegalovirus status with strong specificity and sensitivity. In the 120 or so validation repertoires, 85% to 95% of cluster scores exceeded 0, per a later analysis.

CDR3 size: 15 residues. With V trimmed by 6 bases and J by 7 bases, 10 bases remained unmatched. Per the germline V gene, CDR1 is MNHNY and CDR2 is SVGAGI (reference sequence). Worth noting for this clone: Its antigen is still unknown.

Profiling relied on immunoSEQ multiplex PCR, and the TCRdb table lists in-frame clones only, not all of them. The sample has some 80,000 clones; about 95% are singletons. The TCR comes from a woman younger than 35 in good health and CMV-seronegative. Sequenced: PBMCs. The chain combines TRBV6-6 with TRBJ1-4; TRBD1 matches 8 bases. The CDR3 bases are TGTGCCAGCAGGCAGCGGACAGGGTTTGGTGAAAAACTGTTTTTT. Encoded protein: CASRQRTGFGEKLFF.